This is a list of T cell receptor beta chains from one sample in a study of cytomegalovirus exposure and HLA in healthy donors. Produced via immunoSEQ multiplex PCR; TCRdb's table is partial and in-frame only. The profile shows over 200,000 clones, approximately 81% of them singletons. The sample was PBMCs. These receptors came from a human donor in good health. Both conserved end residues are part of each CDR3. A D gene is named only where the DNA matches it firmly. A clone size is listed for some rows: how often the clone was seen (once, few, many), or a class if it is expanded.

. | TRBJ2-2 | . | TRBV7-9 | CASSLAYTGELFF | TGTGCCAGCAGCTTAGCTTATACCGGGGAGCTGTTTTTT
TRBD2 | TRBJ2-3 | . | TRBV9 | CASSVGTSGHTDTQYF | TGTGCCAGCAGCGTAGGGACTAGCGGGCACACAGATACGCAGTATTTT
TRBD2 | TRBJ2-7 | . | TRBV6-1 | CASSESGSGRGYEQYF | TGTGCCAGCAGTGAATCTGGTAGCGGGAGGGGGTACGAGCAGTACTTC
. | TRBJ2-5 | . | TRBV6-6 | CASSYFADTNQETQYF | TGTGCCAGCAGTTACTTCGCGGACACGAACCAAGAGACCCAGTACTTC
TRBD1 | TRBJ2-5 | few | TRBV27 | CASSPYGTGEKTQYF | TGTGCCAGCAGTCCGTATGGGACAGGGGAGAAGACCCAGTACTTC
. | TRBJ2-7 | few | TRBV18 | CASSLGGTDQRGF | TGTGCCAGCTCACTCGGAGGGACGGACCAGAGAGGGTTC
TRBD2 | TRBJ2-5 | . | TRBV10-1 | CASSESFGPSGRGETQYF | TGCGCCAGCAGTGAGTCGTTTGGCCCTAGCGGGAGGGGAGAGACCCAGTACTTC
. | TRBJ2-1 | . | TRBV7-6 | CASSLVSNNEQFF | TGTGCCAGCAGCTTAGTTTCTAACAATGAGCAGTTCTTC
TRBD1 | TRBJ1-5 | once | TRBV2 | CASRDLQGWNQPQHF | TGTGCCAGCAGGGACTTACAGGGGTGGAATCAGCCCCAGCATTTT
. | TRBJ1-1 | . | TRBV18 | CASSPRTVWGPTEAFF | TGTGCCAGCTCACCACGGACGGTTTGGGGGCCCACTGAAGCTTTCTTT
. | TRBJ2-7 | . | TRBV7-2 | CASSLAQSGNSYEQYF | TGTGCCAGCAGCTTAGCGCAATCGGGGAACTCCTACGAGCAGTACTTC